The sequence of this T cell receptor (beta chain) was determined in a study of blood T cell repertoires in COVID-19. Clones were sequenced by immunoSEQ multiplex PCR, and TCRdb holds only the in-frame ones, with some missing. Of 310,000 or so clones in the sample, around 88% were seen once. The CDR3 runs 16 residues. In germline, CDR1 is LGHDT, CDR2 YNNKEL (reference sequence). The ends were cut back, 5 bases at V and 0 bases at J, with 16 bases in the middle. The chain links TRBV3-1 (or the pseudogene TRBV3-2) to TRBJ2-5; possibly TRBD2 for D (6 bases). The specimen sequenced was PBMCs or T cells enriched from blood (not recorded which). The TCR sequence derives from a middle-aged woman who had recovered from COVID-19. The CDR3 DNA sequence: TGTGCCAGCAGCTCCAGGAGGGCGGCCCACCAAGAGACCCAGTACTTC. Protein: CASSSRRAAHQETQYF.